A selection of T cell receptor beta chains follows, all from one sample in a study of OX40 agonist ivuxolimab in advanced cancers. The assay was immunoSEQ multiplex PCR, and TCRdb's table has in-frame clones only and misses some. The data show 20,000 to 25,000 clones, 84% seen once. The sequencing here drew on CD4+ or CD8+ T cells sorted from blood, taken in a trial of the OX40 agonist ivuxolimab. Source of these receptors: an adult with an advanced solid tumor such as melanoma, head and neck, liver or kidney cancer. CDR3s leave out the opening cysteine and the closing phenylalanine or tryptophan. Clone size, where shown, is once, few, many, or a class for clones that have expanded.

CDR3	V	J	size
SVEAPGRAQGYEQY	TRBV29-1	TRBJ2-7	NA
ASSYASMNTEAF	TRBV6-6	TRBJ1-1	NA
ASSVGSSGSRGDYEQY	TRBV9	TRBJ2-7	NA
ASIPRGGANYGYT	TRBV6-6	TRBJ1-2	NA
ASSEGAGGLDTQY	TRBV6-1	TRBJ2-3	NA
ASSITGQGDNEQF	TRBV19	TRBJ2-1	NA
ASSLVAGDETQY	TRBV7-2	TRBJ2-5	NA
ASSLSRLAANTGELF	TRBV27	TRBJ2-2	NA
ASSQEAGLLNTEAF	TRBV4-1	TRBJ1-1	NA
ASSDQLTDTSTDTQY	TRBV2	TRBJ2-3	NA
ASSSVGEPNSYEQY	TRBV7-7	TRBJ2-7	NA
ASSFVRGLGETQY	TRBV27	TRBJ2-5	once
ASSGTSEAEQF	TRBV27	TRBJ2-1	many
ASSPKGYGYT	TRBV27	TRBJ1-2	few
ASSQFAGTADGELF	TRBV4-1	TRBJ2-2	NA
ASSQVNSGRAHEQY	TRBV4-2	TRBJ2-7	NA
ASSLSKTGGSTDTQY	TRBV4-1	TRBJ2-3	NA
ASSPTGLTSSYEQY	TRBV9	TRBJ2-7	NA
ASSYAALNTEAF	TRBV6-5	TRBJ1-1	few
ASSLERGRSQETQY	TRBV7-6	TRBJ2-5	NA
ASSLVGQGREQY	TRBV5-5	TRBJ2-7	once
ASITGQNGYT	TRBV7-9	TRBJ1-2	NA
ASSPGTSPSQETQY	TRBV4-1	TRBJ2-5	NA
ASSYSTGTGNTIY	TRBV6-5	TRBJ1-3	few
ASSIAGLAGNDEQF	TRBV19	TRBJ2-1	NA
ASSQGTIMNTEAF	TRBV7-6	TRBJ1-1	NA
ASSRTTQGSGNTIY	TRBV7-6	TRBJ1-3	NA
ASSQDTDYEQY	TRBV4-2	TRBJ2-7	NA
ASSEVYGYNEKLF	TRBV2	TRBJ1-4	once
ASSSGGDEQY	TRBV27	TRBJ2-7	NA
ASSPNGLGNEQF	TRBV4-2	TRBJ2-1	NA
ASSTTSGSTDTQY	TRBV11-1	TRBJ2-3	NA
ASSQEWPIYNEQF	TRBV4-1	TRBJ2-1	NA
ASTQGTGYT	TRBV6-5	TRBJ1-2	NA
ASSLPGTGNTIY	TRBV7-9	TRBJ1-3	NA
ATSSPTREINYGYT	TRBV15	TRBJ1-2	NA
ASSLAGGTYEQY	TRBV7-2	TRBJ2-7	NA
ASSLEASGSHNEQF	TRBV11-2	TRBJ2-1	NA
ASSMGLDTQY	TRBV19	TRBJ2-3	NA